The source of this TCR beta chain is a study of blood T cell repertoires in COVID-19. Study at large: Samples came from the United States, Italy and Spain, spanning acute and convalescent COVID-19. In each case, the material was cDNA or gDNA derived from T cells, B-cell-depleted T cells, or PBMCs.

Per the original data handling: From reference gene primer amplification, estimates of nucleated cell counts were derived. The repertoire was sequenced with immunoSEQ multiplex PCR; TCRdb's copy has only in-frame clones and lacks some. V, J and clone size were drawn from that table, and D and trimming were deduced from the DNA. Of hundreds of thousands of clones listed, approximately 86% are singletons. Germline values: CDR1 SGHTA, CDR2 FQGNSA. The V gene lost 5 bases and the J gene lost 4 bases, with 14 bases spanning the gap. The CDR3 covers 15 residues. The material sequenced was peripheral blood. This TCR came from a woman aged 60-75 years who had recovered from COVID-19. V usage is TRBV7-2 and J usage is TRBJ2-2; perhaps TRBD2 as D (5 bases). The chain's CDR3 is CASSPRAVGTGELFF. DNA for the CDR3: TGTGCCAGCAGCCCGCGGGCAGTAGGCACCGGGGAGCTGTTTTTT.